The 2 T cell receptor beta chains given below trace back to one sample, sequenced in a study of blood T cell repertoires in COVID-19. Sequenced by immunoSEQ multiplex PCR; TCRdb stores in-frame clones only, minus some. This table holds around 190,000 clones, 85% found once. Sequences were obtained from peripheral blood. These receptors were taken from a woman older than 75 with acute or convalescent COVID-19.

V gene TRBV10-1 combines with J gene TRBJ2-3, with 7 bases aligning to TRBD1. CDR1 is WNHNN and CDR2 is SYGVQD in the germline V gene (reference sequence). The CDR3 length is 16 residues. V shed 2 bases, J shed 4 bases, and the junction held 9 bases outside the gene matches. The CDR3 DNA is TGCGCCAGCAGTGAGGGGACAGCTGGGCAGGCAGATACGCAGTATTTT. This sequence encodes CASSEGTAGQADTQYF.

V usage is TRBV18 and J usage is TRBJ2-6, with D perhaps matching TRBD1 (6 bases). Looked up from germline, CDR1 is KGHSH and CDR2 is LQKENI. This CDR3 is 16 amino acids long. V was cut by 6 bases and J by 1 base, with 13 bases left in between. The CDR3 region has the DNA TGTGCCAGCTCGCCCAATACAGGGTCTGGGGCCAACGTCCTGACTTTC. The encoded protein is CASSPNTGSGANVLTF. Full variable domain (missing parts from reference TRBV18 and TRBJ2-6): NAGVMQNPRHLVRRRGQEARLRCSPMKGHSHVYWYRQLPEEGLKFMVYLQKENIIDESGMPKERFSAEFPKEGPSILRIQQVVRGDSAAYFCASSPNTGSGANVLTFGAGSRLTVL.